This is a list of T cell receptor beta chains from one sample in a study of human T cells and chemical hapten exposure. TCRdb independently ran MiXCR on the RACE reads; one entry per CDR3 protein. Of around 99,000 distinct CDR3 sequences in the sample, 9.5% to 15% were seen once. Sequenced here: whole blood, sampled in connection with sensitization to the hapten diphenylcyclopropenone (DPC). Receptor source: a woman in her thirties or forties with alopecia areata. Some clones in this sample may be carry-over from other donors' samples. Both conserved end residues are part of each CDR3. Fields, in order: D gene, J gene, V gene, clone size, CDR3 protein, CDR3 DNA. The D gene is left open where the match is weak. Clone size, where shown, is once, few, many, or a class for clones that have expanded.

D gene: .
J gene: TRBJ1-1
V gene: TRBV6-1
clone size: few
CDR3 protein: CASSEPGRPQYTEAFF
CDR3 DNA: TGTGCCAGCAGTGAACCTGGGAGGCCCCAATACACTGAAGCTTTCTTT

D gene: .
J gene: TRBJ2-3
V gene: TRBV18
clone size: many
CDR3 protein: CASSPRSFTDTQYF
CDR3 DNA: TGTGCCAGCTCACCAAGGTCCTTCACAGATACGCAGTATTTT

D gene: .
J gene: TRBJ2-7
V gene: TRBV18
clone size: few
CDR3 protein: CASSPPGLQTYEQYF
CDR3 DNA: TGTGCCAGCTCACCGCCGGGCCTCCAAACCTACGAGCAGTACTTC

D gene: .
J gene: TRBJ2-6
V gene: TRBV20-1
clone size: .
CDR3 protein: CSASGQGRPRANVLTF
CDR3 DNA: TGCAGTGCTAGTGGGCAGGGGCGCCCCCGGGCCAACGTCCTGACTTTC

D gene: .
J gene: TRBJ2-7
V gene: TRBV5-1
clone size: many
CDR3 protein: CASSFPPNEQYF
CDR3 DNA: TGCGCCAGCAGCTTTCCACCCAACGAGCAGTACTTC

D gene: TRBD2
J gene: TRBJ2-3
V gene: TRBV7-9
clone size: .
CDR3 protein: CASASGLSTDTQYF
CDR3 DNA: TGTGCCAGCGCTAGCGGTCTTAGCACAGATACGCAGTATTTT

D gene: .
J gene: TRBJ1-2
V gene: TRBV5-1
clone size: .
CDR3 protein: CASSSGDSTVIYGYTF
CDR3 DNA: TGCGCCAGCAGCTCAGGGGATTCGACGGTTATCTATGGCTACACCTTC

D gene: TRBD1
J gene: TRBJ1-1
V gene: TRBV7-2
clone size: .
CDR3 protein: CASSSQGLPNTEAFF
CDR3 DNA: TGTGCCAGCAGCTCACAGGGGTTACCGAACACTGAAGCTTTCTTT

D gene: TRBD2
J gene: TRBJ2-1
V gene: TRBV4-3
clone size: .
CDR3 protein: CASSQALAGDYNEQFF
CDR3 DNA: TGCGCCAGCAGCCAGGCTTTAGCGGGAGACTACAATGAGCAGTTCTTC

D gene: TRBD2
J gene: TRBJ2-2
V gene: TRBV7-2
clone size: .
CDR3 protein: CASGGRLGTGELFF
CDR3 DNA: TGTGCCAGCGGCGGGAGACTCGGCACCGGGGAGCTGTTTTTT